The 18 T cell receptor beta chains given below trace back to one sample, sequenced in a study of blood T cell repertoires in COVID-19. TCRdb's table, derived via immunoSEQ multiplex PCR, lists solely in-frame clones and lacks some. The table has hundreds of thousands of clones, 70% to 90% seen once. Sequencing used peripheral blood. These receptors were obtained from a man younger than 35 with active or convalescent COVID-19.

The rearrangement joins TRBV30 to TRBJ2-1, with 13 bases fitting TRBD2. The CDR3 has 15 amino acids. With V trimmed by 3 bases and J by 9 bases, 8 bases remained unmatched. The V gene's germline CDR1 is GTSNPN and CDR2 SVGIG (reference sequence). The CDR3 DNA sequence: TGTGCCTGGAGAAGACTAGCGGGGGGATCTGGTGAGCAGTTCTTC. Amino acid sequence: CAWRRLAGGSGEQFF.

The chain couples TRBV7-9 to TRBJ2-5; TRBD1 is a possible D gene (5 bases). Germline V gene sequence: CDR1 SEHNR, CDR2 FQNEAQ (reference sequence). This CDR3 comprises 14 residues. V lost 3 bases to trimming and J lost 1 base, with 9 bases between them. The chain's CDR3 is CASSFVGVQETQYF. In DNA form, the CDR3 reads TGTGCCAGCAGCTTTGTAGGGGTCCAAGAGACCCAGTACTTC.

The chain carries TRBV20-1 and TRBJ2-7, with D uncertain. With 3 bases removed from V and 3 bases from J, the gap between germline ends came to 9 bases. The germline V gene encodes CDR1 DFQATT and CDR2 SNEGSKA (reference sequence). The CDR3 extends over 12 amino acids. The CDR3 DNA follows: TGCAGTGCTAGTTACACCCGCTACGAGCAGTACTTC. This codes for CSASYTRYEQYF.

The chain carries TRBV19 and TRBJ2-1; the D gene is possibly TRBD2 (6 bases). CDR3 length: 16 residues. CDR1 and CDR2 (germline): LNHDA, SQIVND (reference sequence). Trimming removed 1 base from V and 0 bases from J, with 10 bases in between. The DNA of the CDR3 is TGTGCCAGTAGTATAGGCGGGGCCGGCTCCTACAATGAGCAGTTCTTC. It is translated as CASSIGGAGSYNEQFF.

With regard to this clone: This specimen includes other DNA sequences encoding the same CDR3. V and J are TRBV24-1 and TRBJ2-7, with 7 bases lining up with TRBD1. Germline trimming cut 4 bases from V and 4 bases from J; bases unmatched to any gene: 6. CDR3 size: 14 residues. The germline gives CDR1 KGHDR, CDR2 SFDVKD. The CDR3 sequence: CATSDPDRPYEQYF. CDR3 nucleotides: TGTGCCACCAGTGACCCGGACAGGCCATACGAGCAGTACTTC.

This clone was observed many times. The V call is TRBV9, the J call TRBJ2-7; 8 nucleotides match TRBD2. Trimming at V came to 3 bases and at J to 6 bases, leaving 11 bases not matched to a gene. Germline loops: CDR1 SGDLS, CDR2 YYNGEE. The CDR3 is made up of 15 amino acids. The CDR3 coding sequence is TGTGCCAGCAGCGCGTCAGGCCTGGCGGGGGGCGAGCAGTACTTC. The encoded protein is CASSASGLAGGEQYF.

The J gene is TRBJ2-3, the V gene TRBV7-9; 8 nucleotides agree with TRBD2. The CDR3 runs 15 residues. Germline V lookup: CDR1 SEHNR, CDR2 FQNEAQ (reference sequence). V lost 5 bases and J lost 6; bases outside the gene matches: 10. The CDR3 sequence: CASSPNGGAGDTQYF. The CDR3 DNA is TGTGCCAGCAGCCCGAACGGGGGGGCCGGGGATACGCAGTATTTT.

This chain connects TRBV7-2 to TRBJ2-1; TRBD1 is a possible D gene (6 bases). V lost 1 base and J 6 bases, leaving 10 bases between the germline ends. CDR1 and CDR2 from the germline V gene are SGHTA and FQGNSA. This CDR3 comprises 14 residues. DNA of the CDR3: TGTGCCAGCAGCTTAGGGAACAGGGCCAATGAGCAGTTCTTC. Its protein product is CASSLGNRANEQFF.

The chain recombines TRBV7-9 with TRBJ1-6; D unresolved. This CDR3 contains 15 residues. V shed 6 bases and J shed 2 bases, with 11 bases lying between them. Germline V lookup: CDR1 SEHNR, CDR2 FQNEAQ (reference sequence). The CDR3 reads CASRMDGTYNSPLHF. The CDR3 coding sequence is TGTGCCAGCAGAATGGACGGGACCTATAATTCACCCCTCCACTTT.

The rearrangement joins TRBV19 to TRBJ1-5; 7 bases line up with TRBD1. CDR3 length: 15 amino acids. CDR1 is LNHDA, CDR2 SQIVND, per germline (reference sequence). Trimming at V came to 5 bases and at J to 5 bases, leaving 9 bases not matched to a gene. CDR3 residues: CASSANRGGDQPQHF. The CDR3 DNA sequence: TGTGCCAGTAGTGCGAACAGGGGCGGAGATCAGCCCCAGCATTTT.

The chain uses TRBV18 and TRBJ2-1; a possible D gene is TRBD2 (6 bases). The CDR3 is made up of 16 amino acids. Germline CDR1 KGHSH, CDR2 LQKENI. Trimming pared 3 bases from V and 5 bases from J, leaving 17 bases between. CDR3 loop: CASSPPPGGRNNEQFF. DNA for the CDR3: TGTGCCAGCTCACCCCCCCCAGGTGGGAGGAACAATGAGCAGTTCTTC.

The chain employs TRBV9 and TRBJ1-2, with TRBD1 matching 8 bases. There are 15 residues in the CDR3. J gave up 5 bases and V 0 bases, and 6 bases lay outside the gene matches. Germline CDR1 and CDR2: SGDLS and YYNGEE. The CDR3 coding sequence is TGTGCCAGCAGCGTAGATGCAGGGGGCTGGTATGGCTACACCTTC. Amino acids: CASSVDAGGWYGYTF.

This chain links TRBV27 with TRBJ2-3; 8 bases are a match to TRBD2. Trimming took 6 bases from V and 2 from J; bases not matched to a gene: 7. There are 15 residues in the CDR3. CDR1 MNHEY and CDR2 SMNVEV come from the germline V gene (reference sequence). This CDR3 reads CASRPGGAATDTQYF. For the CDR3, the DNA is TGTGCCAGCAGGCCCGGGGGGGCCGCCACAGATACGCAGTATTTT.

This chain uses TRBV9 with TRBJ1-5; 12 bases agree with TRBD1. V was pared by 3 bases and J by 6 bases, with 7 bases of the junction left unmatched. From germline, CDR1 is SGDLS and CDR2 YYNGEE. The CDR3 covers 16 residues. DNA of the CDR3: TGTGCCAGCAGCGCTGGGGGACAGGGGGCTGCTCAGCCCCAGCATTTT. Its translation is CASSAGGQGAAQPQHF.

The chain recombines TRBV7-8 with TRBJ1-2; TRBD1 is a possible D gene (5 bases). This CDR3 region has 15 residues. The ends were cut back, 7 bases at V and 6 bases at J, with 21 bases in the middle. Germline CDR1 and CDR2: SGHVS and FQNEAQ. The CDR3 spells CASTENLSGGDGYTF. The DNA of the CDR3 is TGTGCCAGCACCGAAAACCTTTCGGGGGGAGATGGCTACACCTTC.

As to this clone: In the same sample, other DNA sequences code for this CDR3. The genes are TRBV5-6 and TRBJ2-7; 8 nucleotides match TRBD1. Trimming cost V 2 bases and J 6 bases; bases outside gene matches: 7. In germline, CDR1 is SGHDT, CDR2 YYEEEE. This CDR3 is 14 amino acids long. The CDR3 coding sequence is TGTGCCAGCAGCTTTGGGCAGGGGGCAGGCGAGCAGTACTTC. This encodes CASSFGQGAGEQYF.

The CDR3 DNA reads as TGTGCCAGCAGCGATAGCGGGGGGACGGATTACAATGAGCAGTTCTTC. Its protein is CASSDSGGTDYNEQFF. This chain joins TRBV9 and TRBJ2-1, with TRBD2 identical over 10 bases. The CDR3 is made up of 16 amino acids. The V and J ends lost 3 bases and 4 bases, in that order; junction bases with no gene match: 7. Germline values: CDR1 SGDLS, CDR2 YYNGEE.

The V call is TRBV15, the J call TRBJ1-2; D is unclear. Germline-derived CDR1 and CDR2 are LNHNV and YYDKDF (reference sequence). The CDR3 is 12 amino acids. The V and J ends lost 0 bases and 6 bases respectively, with 5 bases between them. The CDR3 sequence: CATSRDGNGYTF. The CDR3 DNA sequence: TGTGCCACCAGCAGAGACGGGAATGGCTACACCTTC.